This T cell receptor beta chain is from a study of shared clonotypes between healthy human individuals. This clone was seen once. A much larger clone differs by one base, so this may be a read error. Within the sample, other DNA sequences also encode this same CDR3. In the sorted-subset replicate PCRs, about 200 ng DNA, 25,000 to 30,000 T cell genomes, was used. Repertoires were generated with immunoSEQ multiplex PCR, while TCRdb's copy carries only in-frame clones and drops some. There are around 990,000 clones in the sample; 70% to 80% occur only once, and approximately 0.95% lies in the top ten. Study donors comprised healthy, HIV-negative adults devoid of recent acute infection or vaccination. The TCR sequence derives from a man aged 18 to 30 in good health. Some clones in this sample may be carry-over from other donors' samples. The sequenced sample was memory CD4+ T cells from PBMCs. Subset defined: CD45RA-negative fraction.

Here the CDR3 reads CASRQGAYEQYF. For the CDR3, the DNA is TGTGCCAGCAGACAGGGGGCCTACGAGCAGTACTTC. The genes are TRBV28 and TRBJ2-7; 8 nucleotides align to TRBD1. Germline V CDR1 and CDR2: MDHEN, SYDVKM. This CDR3 has 12 residues. The J segment lost 2 bases and the V segment lost 6 bases, leaving 0 bases of the junction unmatched.